The clone carrying this T cell receptor beta chain has at least ten counts. This specimen comes from a study of identical twins. A universal primer site was incorporated via template switching, and the cDNA contained unique molecular identifiers. MiXCR, applied by TCRdb to the 5' RACE reads, yields one record per CDR3 protein. The sample lists hundreds of thousands of distinct CDR3 sequences, over 8.5% occurring once. CDR1 LGHNA and CDR2 YSLEER come from the germline V gene. The CDR3 is made up of 15 amino acids. V was cut by 0 bases and J by 4 bases, with 13 bases left in between. These same records also appear under a second study, on yellow fever vaccine responses in identical twins.

This TCR was recovered from a woman aged 18-30 years in good health. The chain combines TRBV4-3 with TRBJ2-7; D perhaps matches TRBD2 (6 bases). The sample was PBMCs. The CDR3 loop is CASSQDHWDSYEQYF. CDR3 coding DNA: TGCGCCAGCAGCCAAGACCACTGGGACTCGTACGAGCAGTACTTC.